This T cell receptor beta chain derives from a study of identical twins. From the 5' RACE reads, TCRdb called clonotypes with MiXCR, one entry per CDR3 protein. The sample yields approximately 220,000 distinct CDR3 sequences, 7.5% seen once. This clonotype was seen more than once but under ten times. CDR1 is SGHVS, CDR2 FNYEAQ, per germline. This CDR3 comprises 15 residues. V shed 0 bases, J shed 4 bases, and the junction held 3 bases outside the gene matches. This same sample was also taken into another study, of yellow fever vaccine responses in identical twins.

The source is a young woman in good health. This chain connects TRBV7-6 to TRBJ2-5; 9 nucleotides agree with TRBD2. The specimen was CD8+ T cells sorted from blood. Here the CDR3 DNA reads TGTGCCAGCAGCTTAGCGGCGGGGGGGCGAGAGACCCAGTACTTC. It is translated as CASSLAAGGRETQYF.